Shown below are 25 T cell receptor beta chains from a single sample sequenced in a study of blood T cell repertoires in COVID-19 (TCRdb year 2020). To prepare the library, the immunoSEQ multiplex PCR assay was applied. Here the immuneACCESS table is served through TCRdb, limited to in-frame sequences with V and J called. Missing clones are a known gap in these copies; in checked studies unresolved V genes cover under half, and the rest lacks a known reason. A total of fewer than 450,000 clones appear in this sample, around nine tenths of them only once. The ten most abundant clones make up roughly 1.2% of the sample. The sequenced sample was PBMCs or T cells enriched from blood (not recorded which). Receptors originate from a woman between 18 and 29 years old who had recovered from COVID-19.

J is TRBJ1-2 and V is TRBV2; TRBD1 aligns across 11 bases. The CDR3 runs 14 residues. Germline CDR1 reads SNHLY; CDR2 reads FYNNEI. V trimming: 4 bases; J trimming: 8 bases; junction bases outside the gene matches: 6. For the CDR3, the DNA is TGTGCCAGCAGTGTTCAGGGACAGGGGGAGGGCTACACCTTC. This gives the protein CASSVQGQGEGYTF. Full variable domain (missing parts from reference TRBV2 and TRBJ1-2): EPEVTQTPSHQVTQMGQEVILRCVPISNHLYFYWYRQILGQKVEFLVSFYNNEISEKSEIFDDQFSVERPDGSNFTLKIRSTKLEDSAMYFCASSVQGQGEGYTFGSGTRLTVV.

CDR3 loop: CASTPGRTGIDTQYF. Here the CDR3 DNA reads TGCGCCAGCACTCCGGGCCGAACAGGAATAGATACGCAGTATTTT. The rearrangement uses TRBV5-1 and TRBJ2-3, with D perhaps TRBD1 (5 bases). Germline V gene sequence: CDR1 SGHRS, CDR2 YFSETQ. This CDR3 has 15 amino acids. V was trimmed by 6 bases and J by 5 bases, leaving 19 bases between them.

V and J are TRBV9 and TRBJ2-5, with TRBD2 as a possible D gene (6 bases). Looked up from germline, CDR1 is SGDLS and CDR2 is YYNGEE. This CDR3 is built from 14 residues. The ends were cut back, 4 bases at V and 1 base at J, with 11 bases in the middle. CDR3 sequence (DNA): TGTGCCAGCAGCCCGACTAGTTTCCAAGAGACCCAGTACTTC. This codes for CASSPTSFQETQYF.

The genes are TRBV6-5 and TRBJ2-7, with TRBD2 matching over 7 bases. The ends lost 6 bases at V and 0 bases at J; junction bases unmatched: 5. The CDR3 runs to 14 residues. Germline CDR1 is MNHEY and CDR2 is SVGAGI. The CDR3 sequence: CASRGRVSSYEQYF. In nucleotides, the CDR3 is TGTGCCAGCAGAGGGAGGGTTAGCTCCTACGAGCAGTACTTC.

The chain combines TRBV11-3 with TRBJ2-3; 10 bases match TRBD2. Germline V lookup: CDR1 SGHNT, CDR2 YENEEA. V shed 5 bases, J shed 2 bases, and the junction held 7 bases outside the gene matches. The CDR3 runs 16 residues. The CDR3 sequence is CASSTRTSGDTDTQYF. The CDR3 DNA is TGTGCCAGCAGCACAAGGACTAGCGGAGACACAGATACGCAGTATTTT.

CDR3 in DNA: TGTGCCAGCACTAAAGAATGGGGGGTCCCAGATACGCAGTATTTT. Translating gives CASTKEWGVPDTQYF. The V call is TRBV2, the J call TRBJ2-3, with D tentatively TRBD2 (6 bases). Germline-derived CDR1 and CDR2 are SNHLY and FYNNEI. The CDR3 consists of 15 residues. Trimming took 7 bases from V and 4 from J, leaving 18 bases between them.

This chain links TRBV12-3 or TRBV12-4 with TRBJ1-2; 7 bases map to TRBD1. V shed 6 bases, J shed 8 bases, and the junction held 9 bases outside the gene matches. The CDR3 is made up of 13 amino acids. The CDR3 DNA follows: TGTGCCAGCAGCTCGGACAGGCCAAGCGGCTACACCTTC. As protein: CASSSDRPSGYTF.

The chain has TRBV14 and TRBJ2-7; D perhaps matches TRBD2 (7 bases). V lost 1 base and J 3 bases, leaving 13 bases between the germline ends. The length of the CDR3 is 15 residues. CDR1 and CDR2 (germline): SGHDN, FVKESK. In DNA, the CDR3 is TGTGCCAGCAGCCAAGGGAGGGGGGGATTCTACGAGCAGTACTTC. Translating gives CASSQGRGGFYEQYF.

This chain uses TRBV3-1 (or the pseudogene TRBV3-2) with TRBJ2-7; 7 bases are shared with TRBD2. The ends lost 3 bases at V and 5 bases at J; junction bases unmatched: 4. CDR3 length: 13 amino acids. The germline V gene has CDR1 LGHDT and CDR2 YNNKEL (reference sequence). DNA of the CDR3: TGTGCCAGCAGCCAGATTGCGGGGGACGAGCAGTACTTC. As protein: CASSQIAGDEQYF.

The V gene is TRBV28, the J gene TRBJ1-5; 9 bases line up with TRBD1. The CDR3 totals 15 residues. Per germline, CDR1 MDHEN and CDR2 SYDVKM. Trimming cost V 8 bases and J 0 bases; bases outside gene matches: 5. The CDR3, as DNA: TGTGCCAGCCGTACAGGGGGCCCTAGCAATCAGCCCCAGCATTTT. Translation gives CASRTGGPSNQPQHF.

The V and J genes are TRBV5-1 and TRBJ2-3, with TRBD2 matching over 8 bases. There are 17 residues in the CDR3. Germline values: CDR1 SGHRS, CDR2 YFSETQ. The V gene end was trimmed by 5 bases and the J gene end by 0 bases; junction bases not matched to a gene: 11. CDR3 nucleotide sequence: TGCGCCAGCAGTACGAACCAACGGGGGGGAAGCACAGATACGCAGTATTTT. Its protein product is CASSTNQRGGSTDTQYF.

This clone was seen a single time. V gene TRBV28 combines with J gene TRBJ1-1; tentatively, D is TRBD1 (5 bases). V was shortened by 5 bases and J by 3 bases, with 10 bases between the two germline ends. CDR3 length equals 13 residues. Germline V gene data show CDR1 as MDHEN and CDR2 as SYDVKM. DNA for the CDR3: TGTGCCAGCAGTGGGGGGGGACACACTGAAGCTTTCTTT. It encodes CASSGGGHTEAFF.

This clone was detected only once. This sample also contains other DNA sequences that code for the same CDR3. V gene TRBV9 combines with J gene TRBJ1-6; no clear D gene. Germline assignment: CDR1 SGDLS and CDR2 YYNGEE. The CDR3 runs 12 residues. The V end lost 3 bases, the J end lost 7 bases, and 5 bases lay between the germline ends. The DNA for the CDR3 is TGTGCCAGCAGCGCTCTGAATTCACCCCTCCACTTT. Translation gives CASSALNSPLHF.

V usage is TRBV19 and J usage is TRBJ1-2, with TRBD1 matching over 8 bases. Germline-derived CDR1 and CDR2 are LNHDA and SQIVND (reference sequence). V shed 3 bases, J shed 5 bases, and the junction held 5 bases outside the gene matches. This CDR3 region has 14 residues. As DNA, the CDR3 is TGTGCCAGTAGTATTCAGGGGGCTGTTTATGGCTACACCTTC. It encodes CASSIQGAVYGYTF.

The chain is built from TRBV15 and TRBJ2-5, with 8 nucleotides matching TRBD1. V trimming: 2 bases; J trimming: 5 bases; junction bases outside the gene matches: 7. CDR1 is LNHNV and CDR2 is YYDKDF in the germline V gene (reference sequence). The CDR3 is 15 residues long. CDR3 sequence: CATSRQDRGGETQYF. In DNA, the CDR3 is TGTGCCACCAGCAGACAAGACAGGGGAGGCGAGACCCAGTACTTC.

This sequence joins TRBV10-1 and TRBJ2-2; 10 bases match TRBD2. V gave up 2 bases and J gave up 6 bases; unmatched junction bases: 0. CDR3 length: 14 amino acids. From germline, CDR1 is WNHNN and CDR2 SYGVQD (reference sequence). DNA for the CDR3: TGCGCCAGCAGTGAGACTAGCGGGGCCGGGGAGCTGTTTTTT. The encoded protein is CASSETSGAGELFF.

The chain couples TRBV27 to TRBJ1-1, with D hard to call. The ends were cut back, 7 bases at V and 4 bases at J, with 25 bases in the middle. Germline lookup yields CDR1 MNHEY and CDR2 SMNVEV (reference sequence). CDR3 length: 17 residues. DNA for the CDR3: TGTGCCAGCATTCCCCTCGGGATGGGAGAGGGAGGCACTGAAGCTTTCTTT. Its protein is CASIPLGMGEGGTEAFF.

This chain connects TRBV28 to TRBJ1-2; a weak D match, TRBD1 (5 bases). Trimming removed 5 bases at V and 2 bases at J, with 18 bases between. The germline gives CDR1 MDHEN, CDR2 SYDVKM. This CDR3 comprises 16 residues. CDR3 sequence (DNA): TGTGCCAGCAGTACAAGATTAGGGAAGGGGAACTATGGCTACACCTTC. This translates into CASSTRLGKGNYGYTF.

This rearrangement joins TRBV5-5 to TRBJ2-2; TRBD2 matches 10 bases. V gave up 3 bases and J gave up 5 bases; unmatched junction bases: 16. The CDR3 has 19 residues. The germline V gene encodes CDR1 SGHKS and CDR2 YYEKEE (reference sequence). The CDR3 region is CASSSEGSSGGDLTGELFF. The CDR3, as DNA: TGTGCCAGCAGCTCGGAAGGGAGCAGCGGGGGGGACTTGACCGGGGAGCTGTTTTTT. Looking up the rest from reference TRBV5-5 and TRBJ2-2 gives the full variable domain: DAGVTQSPTHLIKTRGQQVTLRCSPISGHKSVSWYQQVLGQGPQFIFQYYEKEERGRGNFPDRFSARQFPNYSSELNVNALLLGDSALYLCASSSEGSSGGDLTGELFFGEGSRLTVL.

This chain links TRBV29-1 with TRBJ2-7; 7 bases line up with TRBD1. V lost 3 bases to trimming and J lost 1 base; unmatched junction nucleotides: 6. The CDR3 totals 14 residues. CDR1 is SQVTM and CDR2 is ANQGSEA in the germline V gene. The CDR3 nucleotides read TGCAGCGTTGAGTTGGGACAGACTTCCTACGAGCAGTACTTC. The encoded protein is CSVELGQTSYEQYF.

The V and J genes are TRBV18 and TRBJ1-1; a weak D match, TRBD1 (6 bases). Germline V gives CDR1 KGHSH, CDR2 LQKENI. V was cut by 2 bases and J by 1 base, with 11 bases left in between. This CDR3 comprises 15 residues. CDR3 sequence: CASSPSGHGNTEAFF. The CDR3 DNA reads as TGTGCCAGCTCACCATCGGGACATGGGAACACTGAAGCTTTCTTT.

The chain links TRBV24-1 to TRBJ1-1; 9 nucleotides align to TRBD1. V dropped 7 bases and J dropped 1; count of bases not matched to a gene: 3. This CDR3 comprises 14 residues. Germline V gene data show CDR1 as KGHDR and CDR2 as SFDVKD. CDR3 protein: CATRKTGGNTEAFF. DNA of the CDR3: TGTGCCACCAGGAAGACAGGGGGGAACACTGAAGCTTTCTTT.

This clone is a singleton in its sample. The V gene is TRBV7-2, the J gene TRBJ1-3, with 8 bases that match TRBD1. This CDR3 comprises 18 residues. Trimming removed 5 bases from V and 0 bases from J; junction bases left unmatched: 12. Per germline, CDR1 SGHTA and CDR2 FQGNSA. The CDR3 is CASSPTGQVKLSGNTIYF. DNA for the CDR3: TGTGCCAGCAGCCCCACGGGACAGGTCAAACTCTCTGGAAACACCATATATTTT. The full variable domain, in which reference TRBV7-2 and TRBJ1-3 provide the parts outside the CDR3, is GAGVSQSPSNKVTEKGKDVELRCDPISGHTALYWYRQSLGQGLEFLIYFQGNSAPDKSGLPSDRFSAERTGGSVSTLTIQRTQQEDSAVYLCASSPTGQVKLSGNTIYFGEGSWLTVV.

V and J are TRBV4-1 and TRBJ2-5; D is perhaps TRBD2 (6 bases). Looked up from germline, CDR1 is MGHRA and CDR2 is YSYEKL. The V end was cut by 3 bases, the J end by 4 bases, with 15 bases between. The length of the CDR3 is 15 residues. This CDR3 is CASSQFVGRGETQYF. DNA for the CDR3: TGCGCCAGCAGCCAGTTTGTAGGGCGGGGAGAGACCCAGTACTTC.

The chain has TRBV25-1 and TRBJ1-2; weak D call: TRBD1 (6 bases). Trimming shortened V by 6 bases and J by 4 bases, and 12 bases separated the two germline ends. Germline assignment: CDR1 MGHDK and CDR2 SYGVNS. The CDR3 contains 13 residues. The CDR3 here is CASRRDTFYGYTF. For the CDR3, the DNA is TGTGCCAGCAGACGGGACACATTCTATGGCTACACCTTC.